These 25 T cell receptor beta chains were sequenced from one sample in a study of immune characteristics of hereditary and idiopathic chronic pancreatitis. Preparation of the library involved the immunoSEQ multiplex PCR assay. This immuneACCESS table, as held by TCRdb, lists in-frame sequences with V and J called but not all clones. Of the missing ones, under half trace to an unresolved V gene in checked studies; the others have no known cause. The sample yields 1,000 or so clones; around 66% were counted once. 16% of the sample is in the top ten clones. Patients undergoing total pancreatectomy with islet autotransplantation (TPIAT) were the source of the chronic pancreatitis pancreas tissue. Material: pancreas tissue with idiopathic chronic pancreatitis. The cell subset or site label for this specimen denotes: chronic pancreatitis without an identified cause. Every receptor here comes from a human donor with chronic pancreatitis.

V is TRBV2 and J is TRBJ1-6; D perhaps matches TRBD1 (6 bases). Trimming pared 5 bases from V and 11 bases from J, leaving 16 bases between. The CDR3 length is 14 residues. From germline, CDR1 is SNHLY and CDR2 FYNNEI. The CDR3 region is CASSTRQEKAPLHF. CDR3 in DNA: TGTGCCAGCAGTACGAGACAGGAAAAAGCACCCCTCCACTTT.

This clone has more than one count but fewer than ten. The CDR3: CASSPRLAGYEQYF. The CDR3 bases are TGTGCCAGCTCACCACGACTAGCGGGTTACGAGCAGTACTTC. The chain is built from TRBV18 and TRBJ2-7; 10 bases map to TRBD2. The CDR3 is 14 residues long. The germline gives CDR1 KGHSH, CDR2 LQKENI. Germline trimming cut 1 base from V and 4 bases from J; bases unmatched to any gene: 1.

There are a few counts of this clone. DNA of the CDR3: TGTGCCAGCTCACCCTTTTACTCGACAGGGGGGAACACTGAAGCTTTCTTT. This sequence encodes CASSPFYSTGGNTEAFF. This chain links TRBV18 with TRBJ1-1; TRBD1 aligns across 9 bases. Germline CDR1 and CDR2: KGHSH and LQKENI. CDR3 length: 17 residues. With V trimmed by 3 bases and J by 1 base, 9 bases remained unmatched.

V is TRBV12-3 or TRBV12-4 and J is TRBJ1-1, with D possibly matching TRBD1 (6 bases). The V and J ends lost 6 bases and 1 base respectively, with 9 bases between them. This CDR3 is built from 13 residues. The CDR3 DNA follows: TGTGCCAGCAGCCAACAGGGGAACACTGAAGCTTTCTTT. Translation: CASSQQGNTEAFF.

The gene calls are TRBV4-3 and TRBJ1-2; D is possibly TRBD1 (5 bases). CDR1 and CDR2 from the germline V gene are LGHNA and YSLEER. The CDR3 spans 15 residues. V was cut by 0 bases and J by 5 bases, with 13 bases left in between. In DNA, the CDR3 is TGCGCCAGCAGCCAAGATTCACGACAGAATTATGGCTACACCTTC. This translates into CASSQDSRQNYGYTF.

A single count supports this clone. The rearrangement uses TRBV19 and TRBJ1-2, with D hard to call. The CDR3 covers 14 residues. Germline lookup yields CDR1 LNHDA and CDR2 SQIVND (reference sequence). V was trimmed by 4 bases and J by 1 base, leaving 10 bases between them. The CDR3 here is CASSNAVGNYGYTF. CDR3 sequence (DNA): TGTGCCAGTAGTAACGCAGTAGGTAACTATGGCTACACCTTC.

This clone was counted only a few times. This chain connects TRBV24-1 to TRBJ2-1; D assignment may be TRBD1 or TRBD2 (5 bases each). Trimming cost V 9 bases and J 9 bases, with 17 bases left between them. The CDR3 extends over 13 amino acids. The germline gives CDR1 KGHDR, CDR2 SFDVKD. The CDR3 bases are TGTGCCACCCGACCCGGGGCAGGGAGTGAGCAGTTCTTC. Protein sequence: CATRPGAGSEQFF.

The chain joins TRBV3-1 (or the pseudogene TRBV3-2) to TRBJ2-1, with unresolved D. With 1 base removed from V and 10 bases from J, the gap between germline ends came to 5 bases. The CDR3 covers 11 residues. Looked up from germline, CDR1 is LGHDT and CDR2 is YNNKEL (reference sequence). The CDR3 coding sequence is TGTGCCAGCAGCCAAGCAGCCGAGCAGTTCTTC. Residues: CASSQAAEQFF.

The genes are TRBV30 and TRBJ2-7; unclear D gene. CDR1 is GTSNPN, CDR2 SVGIG, per germline (reference sequence). The CDR3 has 12 residues. The V gene lost 1 base and the J gene lost 3 bases, with 7 bases spanning the gap. The DNA of the CDR3 is TGTGCCTGGAGTGCGGAGAGCTACGAGCAGTACTTC. The encoded protein is CAWSAESYEQYF.

The V and J genes are TRBV29-1 and TRBJ2-1, with D perhaps TRBD1 or TRBD2 (5 bases each). This CDR3 comprises 13 residues. V dropped 4 bases and J dropped 5 bases, with 12 bases sitting between them. CDR1 and CDR2 (germline): SQVTM, ANQGSEA. The CDR3 sequence is CSVAGPSHNEQFF. CDR3 sequence (DNA): TGCAGCGTTGCGGGGCCGAGCCACAATGAGCAGTTCTTC.

The chain employs TRBV25-1 and TRBJ1-1; D gene unclear. The germline V gene has CDR1 MGHDK and CDR2 SYGVNS. CDR3 size: 11 residues. V was shortened by 0 bases and J by 8 bases, with 4 bases between the two germline ends. Here the CDR3 reads CASSEYGEAFF. The CDR3 DNA follows: TGTGCCAGCAGTGAATATGGGGAAGCTTTCTTT.

The CDR3: CASSLSAGRLNEQFF. CDR3 bases: TGTGCCAGCAGCTTATCGGCGGGGAGGCTCAATGAGCAGTTCTTC. The chain is built from TRBV11-3 and TRBJ2-1, with a tentative D call TRBD2 (6 bases). CDR3 length: 15 amino acids. CDR1 is SGHNT, CDR2 YENEEA, per germline. Between the trimmed V and J ends, which lost 2 bases and 6 bases, there was a span of 14 bases.

V is TRBV7-2 and J is TRBJ1-6; 8 nucleotides agree with TRBD1. The germline V gene has CDR1 SGHTA and CDR2 FQGNSA. Trimming cost V 1 base and J 5 bases; bases outside gene matches: 10. This CDR3 spans 18 amino acids. The CDR3 region has the DNA TGTGCCAGCAGCTTAGGCCCCCCGACAGGGGTCAATAATTCACCCCTCCACTTT. Its protein is CASSLGPPTGVNNSPLHF.

This chain connects TRBV5-6 to TRBJ1-5, with D maybe TRBD1 (6 bases). The length of the CDR3 is 14 residues. V was cut by 0 bases and J by 7 bases, with 11 bases left in between. The germline V gene encodes CDR1 SGHDT and CDR2 YYEEEE. The CDR3 loop reads CASSLAAGEQPQHF. For the CDR3, the DNA is TGTGCCAGCAGCTTGGCGGCAGGGGAACAGCCCCAGCATTTT.

The DNA of the CDR3 is TGTGCCAGCAGTCCTCGACAGGGCCCGATTATCTCCTACGAGCAGTACTTC. Protein: CASSPRQGPIISYEQYF. The chain links TRBV28 to TRBJ2-7; TRBD1 matches at 7 bases. V shed 5 bases and J 0 bases; nucleotides not matched to a gene: 13. Germline CDR1 MDHEN, CDR2 SYDVKM. The CDR3 has 17 residues. The whole variable domain, remainder taken from reference TRBV28 and TRBJ2-7, is DVKVTQSSRYLVKRTGEKVFLECVQDMDHENMFWYRQDPGLGLRLIYFSYDVKMKEKGDIPEGYSVSREKKERFSLILESASTNQTSMYLCASSPRQGPIISYEQYFGPGTRLTVT.

V is TRBV19 and J is TRBJ2-6, with D perhaps being TRBD1 or TRBD2 (5 bases each). The germline CDR1 and CDR2 sequences are LNHDA and SQIVND (reference sequence). Trimming stripped 3 bases from V and 0 bases from J, with 12 bases between. The CDR3 is 17 residues long. In nucleotides, the CDR3 is TGTGCCAGTAGTATGGGAGACAGTTCCTCTGGGGCCAACGTCCTGACTTTC. Amino acid sequence: CASSMGDSSSGANVLTF. The complete variable domain, with remaining parts taken from reference TRBV19 and TRBJ2-6, reads DGGITQSPKYLFRKEGQNVTLSCEQNLNHDAMYWYRQDPGQGLRLIYYSQIVNDFQKGDIAEGYSVSREKKESFPLTVTSAQKNPTAFYLCASSMGDSSSGANVLTFGAGSRLTVL.

The J gene is TRBJ2-7, the V gene TRBV7-8; 9 nucleotides align to TRBD1. CDR1 and CDR2 from the germline V gene are SGHVS and FQNEAQ. The CDR3 extends over 14 amino acids. With 5 bases clipped from V and 2 bases from J, the junction kept 4 bases outside the gene matches. CDR3 nucleotide sequence: TGTGCCAGCAGCGACCGGGACAGGGCCTACGAGCAGTACTTC. Protein product: CASSDRDRAYEQYF. Filled out from reference TRBV7-8 and TRBJ2-7, the complete variable domain reads GAGVSQSPRYKVAKRGQDVALRCDPISGHVSLFWYQQALGQGPEFLTYFQNEAQLDKSGLPSDRFFAERPEGSVSTLKIQRTQQEDSAVYLCASSDRDRAYEQYFGPGTRLTVT.

The count of this clone is one. The rearrangement uses TRBV12-3 or TRBV12-4 and TRBJ1-2; TRBD1 matches at 7 bases. The trim removed 2 bases at V and 4 bases at J, leaving 1 base unmatched. CDR3 length equals 13 residues. The CDR3 coding sequence is TGTGCCAGCAGTTTAAGGGGGCTCTATGGCTACACCTTC. Residues: CASSLRGLYGYTF.

The rearrangement joins TRBV18 to TRBJ1-2; perhaps TRBD1 as D (6 bases). This CDR3 comprises 14 residues. CDR1 and CDR2 (germline): KGHSH, LQKENI. Trimming took 3 bases from V and 3 from J, leaving 11 bases between them. CDR3 in DNA: TGTGCCAGCTCACCGAACAGGGAAGACTATGGCTACACCTTC. The encoded protein is CASSPNREDYGYTF.

The gene calls are TRBV7-2 and TRBJ2-1; D may correspond to TRBD1 or TRBD2 (6 bases each). V was cut by 5 bases and J by 4 bases, with 15 bases left in between. Germline V gene lookup returns CDR1 SGHTA and CDR2 FQGNSA. The CDR3 is made up of 15 amino acids. CDR3 sequence (DNA): TGTGCCAGCAGCCCCAGGATAGGGGGGTACAATGAGCAGTTCTTC. Protein sequence: CASSPRIGGYNEQFF.

The table lists this clone with a count of one. CDR3 DNA: TGTGCCAGCAGTTACCAGGGAGACACTGAAGCTTTCTTT. It yields the protein CASSYQGDTEAFF. The chain has TRBV6-5 and TRBJ1-1; perhaps TRBD1 as D (5 bases). The CDR3 loop spans 13 amino acids. The germline V gene encodes CDR1 MNHEY and CDR2 SVGAGI. Trimming took off 2 bases at V and 3 bases at J, with 7 bases between the two ends.

V gene TRBV5-1 combines with J gene TRBJ2-5; TRBD1 might be the D (5 bases). V was cut by 3 bases and J by 2 bases, with 8 bases left in between. CDR3 length: 13 amino acids. Germline values: CDR1 SGHRS, CDR2 YFSETQ. The CDR3 sequence is CASSSTGQETQYF. CDR3 DNA: TGCGCCAGCAGCTCCACAGGACAAGAGACCCAGTACTTC.

V gene TRBV24-1 combines with J gene TRBJ2-1, with 13 positions matching TRBD2. J lost 8 bases, V lost 9 bases, and 12 bases had no gene match. Germline CDR1 and CDR2: KGHDR and SFDVKD. The length of the CDR3 is 16 residues. The CDR3 coding sequence is TGTGCCACCGAGGGATTGGGGACTAGCGGGACTTATGAGCAGTTCTTC. This encodes CATEGLGTSGTYEQFF.

The V gene is TRBV6-5, the J gene TRBJ1-1, with TRBD1 as a possible D gene (6 bases). This CDR3 comprises 12 residues. The germline V and J ends were trimmed by 6 bases and 7 bases, with 12 bases remaining between them. From germline, CDR1 is MNHEY and CDR2 SVGAGI. For the CDR3, the DNA is TGTGCCAGCAGCTGGGGGGCCCTTGAAGCTTTCTTT. Its translation is CASSWGALEAFF.

The chain is built from TRBV4-3 and TRBJ2-3, with D perhaps being TRBD1 or TRBD2 (5 bases each). CDR3 length equals 16 residues. Trimming took 3 bases from V and 6 from J, leaving 19 bases between them. The V gene's germline CDR1 is LGHNA and CDR2 YSLEER. CDR3 in amino acids: CASSHFLGRAEDTQYF. CDR3 in DNA: TGCGCCAGCAGCCACTTCTTGGGGCGGGCGGAGGATACGCAGTATTTT.